These 3 T cell receptor beta chains came from one sample sequenced in a study of blood T cells in healthy people across ages (dated by TCRdb to between 2014 and 2016). Libraries came from 5' RACE. The sequencer was an Illumina HiSeq 2500. A second PCR of roughly 6 to 11 cycles was performed with a sample-barcoded 5' primer and a J-beta primer mix. TCRdb reworked the public reads: Q25 trimming with fastp, MiXCR clone assembly, productive beta chains retained. One record per CDR3 amino acid sequence lists the most common genes and DNA. The sample table lists approximately 690,000 distinct CDR3 sequences, over 40% of them with a count of one. The ten top clones hold 30% of the sample. Sequenced material: blood. These receptors were taken from a man aged 80 or over in good health.

This clonotype was detected ten times or more. The rearrangement uses TRBV7-2 and TRBJ2-7; the D is unclear. The length of the CDR3 is 14 residues. V was trimmed by 1 base and J by 1 base, leaving 8 bases between them. CDR1 and CDR2 from the germline V gene are SGHTA and FQGNSA. The CDR3 region is CASSLGVTSYEQYF. CDR3 nucleotide sequence: TGTGCCAGCAGCTTAGGTGTCACTTCCTACGAGCAGTACTTC.

The V gene is TRBV11-2, the J gene TRBJ2-1; D might be TRBD2 (5 bases). CDR3 length equals 18 residues. V was trimmed by 5 bases and J by 2 bases, leaving 22 bases between them. CDR1 SGHAT and CDR2 FQNNGV come from the germline V gene. This chain's CDR3 is CASSPMGRELDPYNEQFF. DNA of the CDR3: TGTGCCAGCAGCCCGATGGGTCGGGAACTAGATCCCTACAATGAGCAGTTCTTC.

This clonotype was counted many times. This sequence joins TRBV7-2 and TRBJ2-5, with 10 bases aligning to TRBD1. The V segment lost 3 bases and the J segment 5 bases; nucleotides outside the gene matches: 3. This CDR3 contains 14 residues. The V gene's germline CDR1 is SGHTA and CDR2 FQGNSA. In nucleotides, the CDR3 is TGTGCCAGCAGCTTGACAGGGGGCGCCGAGACCCAGTACTTC. Translating it yields CASSLTGGAETQYF.